Following are 8 T cell receptor beta chains from one sample sequenced in a study of shared clonotypes between healthy human individuals. The method was immunoSEQ multiplex PCR; TCRdb's version includes in-frame clones alone and lacks a portion of them. Of some 2.4 million clones detected, 90% to 95% appear once; the ten largest clones hold approximately 0.36%. Source material: naive CD4+ T cells from PBMCs. Subset specified: CD45RA+ positively selected. The receptors here all came from a man between 18 and 35 years old in good health. Some clones in this sample may be carry-over from other donors' samples.

J is TRBJ2-7 and V is TRBV11-3, with D perhaps TRBD2 (5 bases). This CDR3 has 13 residues. Germline V gene sequence: CDR1 SGHNT, CDR2 YENEEA. Trimming removed 9 bases at V and 1 base at J, with 13 bases between. The CDR3 DNA follows: TGTGCCAGTAGTCTAGCTTATTCCTACGAGCAGTACTTC. Protein: CASSLAYSYEQYF.

A word on this clone: The sample has other DNA sequences that encode this CDR3 too. This chain connects TRBV30 to TRBJ1-1; no definite D call. V gave up 0 bases and J gave up 4 bases, with 6 bases separating them. The CDR3 has 12 amino acids. Germline assignment: CDR1 GTSNPN and CDR2 SVGIG (reference sequence). CDR3 protein: CAWSVRGTEAFF. The DNA for the CDR3 is TGTGCCTGGAGTGTACGCGGCACTGAAGCTTTCTTT.

The rearrangement joins TRBV7-3 to TRBJ1-3; weak D call: TRBD1 (6 bases). Trimming removed 5 bases from V and 0 bases from J, with 17 bases in between. CDR1 and CDR2 (germline): SGHTA, FQGTGA. The CDR3 is 17 residues long. The chain's CDR3 is CASSLAGTPSSGNTIYF. The CDR3 DNA is TGTGCCAGCAGCCTGGCCGGGACACCGAGCTCTGGAAACACCATATATTTT.

V usage is TRBV7-3 and J usage is TRBJ2-3; D possibly matches TRBD1 or TRBD2 (6 bases each). Between the trimmed V and J ends, which lost 6 bases and 0 bases, there was a span of 13 bases. Per germline, CDR1 SGHTA and CDR2 FQGTGA. This CDR3 has 15 amino acids. CDR3 loop: CASSIRGTSTDTQYF. The CDR3 nucleotides read TGTGCCAGCAGTATAAGGGGGACTAGCACAGATACGCAGTATTTT.

The chain uses TRBV7-2 and TRBJ2-1, with no clear D. Trimming removed 1 base from V and 9 bases from J, with 19 bases in between. The germline V gene encodes CDR1 SGHTA and CDR2 FQGNSA. This CDR3 has 16 amino acids. In nucleotides, the CDR3 is TGTGCCAGCAGCTTAGTTGGGTCGGGCCTAGTTCTTGAGCAGTTCTTC. Translating it yields CASSLVGSGLVLEQFF.

The chain recombines TRBV7-2 with TRBJ2-3; 10 bases are a match to TRBD2. Germline trimming cut 3 bases from V and 10 bases from J; bases unmatched to any gene: 16. Germline V gives CDR1 SGHTA, CDR2 FQGNSA. The CDR3 spans 17 residues. This CDR3 is CASSFQSGRAEITPQYF. CDR3 sequence (DNA): TGTGCCAGCAGCTTTCAGAGCGGGAGGGCAGAAATCACTCCGCAGTATTTT.

The chain is built from TRBV11-2 and TRBJ2-5, with a tentative D call TRBD2 (6 bases). Germline V lookup: CDR1 SGHAT, CDR2 FQNNGV. This CDR3 spans 15 amino acids. V shed 2 bases and J shed 5 bases, with 15 bases lying between them. The CDR3 DNA reads TGTGCCAGCAGCTTAAGTACGGGAGTCTGGGAGACCCAGTACTTC. It codes for CASSLSTGVWETQYF.

The genes are TRBV28 and TRBJ2-5; TRBD1 matches at 11 bases. The CDR3 covers 16 residues. From germline, CDR1 is MDHEN and CDR2 SYDVKM. The V and J ends lost 5 bases and 3 bases, in that order; junction bases with no gene match: 8. In DNA form, the CDR3 reads TGTGCCAGCAGTATAGGACAGGGGGCCGGAAAAGAGACCCAGTACTTC. It specifies CASSIGQGAGKETQYF.